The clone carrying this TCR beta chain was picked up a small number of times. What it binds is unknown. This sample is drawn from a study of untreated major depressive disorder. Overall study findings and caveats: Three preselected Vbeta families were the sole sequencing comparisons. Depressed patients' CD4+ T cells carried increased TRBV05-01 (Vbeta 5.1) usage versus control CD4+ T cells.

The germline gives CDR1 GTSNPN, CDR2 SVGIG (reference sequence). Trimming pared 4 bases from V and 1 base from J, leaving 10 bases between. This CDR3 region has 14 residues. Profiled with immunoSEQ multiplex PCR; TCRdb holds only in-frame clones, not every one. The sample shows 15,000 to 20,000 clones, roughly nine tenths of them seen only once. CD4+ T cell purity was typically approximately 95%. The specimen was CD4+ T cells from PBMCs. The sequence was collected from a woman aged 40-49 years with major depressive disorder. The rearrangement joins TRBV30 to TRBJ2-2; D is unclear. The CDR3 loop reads CAWKKSWNTGELFF. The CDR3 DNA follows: TGTGCCTGGAAGAAGAGCTGGAACACCGGGGAGCTGTTTTTT.